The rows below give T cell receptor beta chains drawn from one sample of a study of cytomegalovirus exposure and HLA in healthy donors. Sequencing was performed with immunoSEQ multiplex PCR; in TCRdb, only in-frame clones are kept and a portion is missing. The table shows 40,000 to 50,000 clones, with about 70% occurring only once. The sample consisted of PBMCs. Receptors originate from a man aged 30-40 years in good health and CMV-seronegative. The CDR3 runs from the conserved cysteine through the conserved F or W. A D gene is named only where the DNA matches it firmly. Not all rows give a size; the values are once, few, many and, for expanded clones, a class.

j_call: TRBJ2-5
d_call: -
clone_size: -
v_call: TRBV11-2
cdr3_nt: TGTGCCAGCAGCCAGGTGGGATTGGGACTTGTTAAAGAGACCCAGTACTTC
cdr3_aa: CASSQVGLGLVKETQYF

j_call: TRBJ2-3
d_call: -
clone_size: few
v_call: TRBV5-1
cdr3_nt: TGCGCCAGCAGCTTGACAACAGATACGCAGTATTTT
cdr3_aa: CASSLTTDTQYF

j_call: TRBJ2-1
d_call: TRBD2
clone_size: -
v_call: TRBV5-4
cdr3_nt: TGTGCCAGCAGCTTGGGAATAGCGGGAGGCTGGGAGCAGTTCTTC
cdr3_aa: CASSLGIAGGWEQFF

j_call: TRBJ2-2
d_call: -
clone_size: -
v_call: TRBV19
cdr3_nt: TGTGCCAGTAGTAACCCTCGGGGGACCGGGGAGCTGTTTTTT
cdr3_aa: CASSNPRGTGELFF

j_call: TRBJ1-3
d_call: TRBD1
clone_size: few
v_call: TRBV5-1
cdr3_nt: TGCGCCAGCAGCTTGGTCGCGACAGGGATGACTGGAAACACCATATATTTT
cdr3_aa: CASSLVATGMTGNTIYF

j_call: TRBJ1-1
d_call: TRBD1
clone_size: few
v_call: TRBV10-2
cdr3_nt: TGCGCCAGCAGTGACGGACAGGGTGTCACTGAAGCTTTCTTT
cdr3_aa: CASSDGQGVTEAFF

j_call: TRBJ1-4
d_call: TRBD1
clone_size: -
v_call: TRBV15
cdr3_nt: TGTGCCACCAGCAGAGTAGGAGGGGGCGGACTGTTTTTT
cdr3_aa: CATSRVGGGGLFF

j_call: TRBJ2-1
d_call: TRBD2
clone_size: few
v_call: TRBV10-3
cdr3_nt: TGTGCCAATTCTAAGGCTAGCGGGAGTAGCTCCTACAATGAGCAGTTCTTC
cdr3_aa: CANSKASGSSSYNEQFF

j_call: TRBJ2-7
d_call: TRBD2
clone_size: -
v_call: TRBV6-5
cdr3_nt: TGTGCCAGCAGTTACGGGACTAGCGGGATAGGTTACGAGCAGTACTTC
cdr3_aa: CASSYGTSGIGYEQYF

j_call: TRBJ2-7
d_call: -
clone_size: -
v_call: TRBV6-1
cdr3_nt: TGTGCCAGCAGTAGGTCCAGGGGATTGTCCTACGAGCAGTACTTC
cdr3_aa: CASSRSRGLSYEQYF

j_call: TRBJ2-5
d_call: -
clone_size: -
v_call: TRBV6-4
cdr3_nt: TGTGCCAGCTGGGGTCAGAGGGTCCAAGAGACCCAGTACTTC
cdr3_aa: CASWGQRVQETQYF

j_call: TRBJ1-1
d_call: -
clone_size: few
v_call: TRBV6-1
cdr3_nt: TGTGCCAGCAGTTCGACAGTCACCTTGAGCACTGAAGCTTTCTTT
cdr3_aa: CASSSTVTLSTEAFF

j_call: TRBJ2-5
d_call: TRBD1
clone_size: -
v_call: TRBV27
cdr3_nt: TGTGCCAGCAGTTTCCTACCGATATACCGGGACAGGGGGCTTCAAGAGACCCAGTACTTC
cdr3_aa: CASSFLPIYRDRGLQETQYF

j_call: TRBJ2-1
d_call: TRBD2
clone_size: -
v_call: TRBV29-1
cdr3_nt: TGCAGCGTTATACTGGGCGGGAGGCGCAATGAGCAGTTCTTC
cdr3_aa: CSVILGGRRNEQFF

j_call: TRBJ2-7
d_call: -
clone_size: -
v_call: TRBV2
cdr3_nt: TGTGCCAGCACCAGACAGGTTGGCTACGAGCAGTACTTC
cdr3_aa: CASTRQVGYEQYF

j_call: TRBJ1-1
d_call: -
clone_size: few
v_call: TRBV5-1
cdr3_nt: TGCGCCAGCAGCCCCGAGGTGAACCTGAACACTGAAGCTTTCTTT
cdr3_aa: CASSPEVNLNTEAFF

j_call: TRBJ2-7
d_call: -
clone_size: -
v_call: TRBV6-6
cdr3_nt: TGTGCCAGCAGTTACCCCGGGTGGGGGGTAACCTACGAGCAGTACTTC
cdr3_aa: CASSYPGWGVTYEQYF

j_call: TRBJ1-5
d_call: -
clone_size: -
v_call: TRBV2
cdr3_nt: TGTGCCAGCAGGGTAGACAGGAATAGCAATCAGCCCCAGCATTTT
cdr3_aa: CASRVDRNSNQPQHF

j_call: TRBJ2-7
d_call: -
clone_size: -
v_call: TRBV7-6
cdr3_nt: TGTGCCAGCAGCTTTCTTACCGGGGACGAGCAGTACTTC
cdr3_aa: CASSFLTGDEQYF

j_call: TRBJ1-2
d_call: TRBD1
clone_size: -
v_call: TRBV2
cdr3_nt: TGTGCCAGCAGGGAGACAGGGGCCTATGGCTACACCTTC
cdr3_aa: CASRETGAYGYTF

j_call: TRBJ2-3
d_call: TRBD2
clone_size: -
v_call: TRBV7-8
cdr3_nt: TGTGCCAGCAGCTTAGATACTAGCGGGTACACAGATACGCAGTATTTT
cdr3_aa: CASSLDTSGYTDTQYF

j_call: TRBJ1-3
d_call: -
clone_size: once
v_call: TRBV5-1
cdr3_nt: TGCGCCAGCAGCTTGGACGCCCAGGCTCGAAACACCATATATTTT
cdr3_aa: CASSLDAQARNTIYF

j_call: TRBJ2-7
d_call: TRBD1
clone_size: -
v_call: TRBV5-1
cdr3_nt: TGCGCCAGCAGCTTACAGGGGGGAATCTACGAGCAGTACTTC
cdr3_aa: CASSLQGGIYEQYF

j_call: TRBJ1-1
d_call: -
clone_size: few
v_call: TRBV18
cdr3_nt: TGTGCCAGCTCACCACTGGGCAGTTCAACTGAAGCTTTCTTT
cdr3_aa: CASSPLGSSTEAFF

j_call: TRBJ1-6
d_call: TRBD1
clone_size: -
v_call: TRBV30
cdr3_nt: TGTGCCTGGCGTAGACAGGGTAATTCACCCCTCCACTTT
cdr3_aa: CAWRRQGNSPLHF

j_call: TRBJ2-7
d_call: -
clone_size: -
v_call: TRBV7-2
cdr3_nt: TGTGCCAGCAATCATGGGCGGGCTGTGGGAGAGCAGTACTTC
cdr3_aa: CASNHGRAVGEQYF

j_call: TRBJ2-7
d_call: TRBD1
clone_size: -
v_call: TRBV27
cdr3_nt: TGTGCCAGCAGTTTATATAGGACAGGAGGGCAGTACTTC
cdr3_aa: CASSLYRTGGQYF

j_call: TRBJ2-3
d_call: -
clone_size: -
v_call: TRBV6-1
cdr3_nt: TGTGCCAGCAGTGTCAGGACAGATACGCAGTATTTT
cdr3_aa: CASSVRTDTQYF

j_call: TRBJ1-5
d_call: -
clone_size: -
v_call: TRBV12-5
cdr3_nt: TGTGCTAGTGGTTTGTCAAGGGGATGGCAGCCCCAGCATTTT
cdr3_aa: CASGLSRGWQPQHF

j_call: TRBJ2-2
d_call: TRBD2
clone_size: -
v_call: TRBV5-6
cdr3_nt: TGTGCCAGCAGCCGGACTAGCGGGAGGGCGTGGACCGGGGAGCTGTTTTTT
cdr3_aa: CASSRTSGRAWTGELFF

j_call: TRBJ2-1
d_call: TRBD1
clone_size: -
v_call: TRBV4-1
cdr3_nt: TGCGCCAGCAGCCACGGACAGGGCTTCTCCTACAATGAGCAGTTCTTC
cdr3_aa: CASSHGQGFSYNEQFF

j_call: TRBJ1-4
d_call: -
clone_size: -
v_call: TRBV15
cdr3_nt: TGTGCCACCAGCTCCGAGGAGAGGGTTTTGGGGAAACTGTTTTTT
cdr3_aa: CATSSEERVLGKLFF

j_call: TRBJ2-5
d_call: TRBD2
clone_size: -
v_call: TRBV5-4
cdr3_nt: TGTGCCAGCAGCTTTGGCCGCGGACTAGCGGGAGGGTGGACCCAGTACTTC
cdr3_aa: CASSFGRGLAGGWTQYF

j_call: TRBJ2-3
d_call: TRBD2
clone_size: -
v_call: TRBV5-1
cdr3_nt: TGCGCCAGCAGCTTGTTTCGACGGACTAGCGGGAGCAGCACAGATACGCAGTATTTT
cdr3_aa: CASSLFRRTSGSSTDTQYF

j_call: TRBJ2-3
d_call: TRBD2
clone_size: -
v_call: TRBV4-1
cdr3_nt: TGCGCCAGCAGCGAAGGACTAGCGGATACTAGCACAGATACGCAGTATTTT
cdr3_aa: CASSEGLADTSTDTQYF

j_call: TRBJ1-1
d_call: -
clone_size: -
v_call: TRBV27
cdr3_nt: TGTGCCAGCAGTTTCAGGGCAGGTGAAGCTTTCTTT
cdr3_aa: CASSFRAGEAFF

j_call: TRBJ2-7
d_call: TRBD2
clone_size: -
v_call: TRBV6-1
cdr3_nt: TGTGCCAGCAGTGCAACTCGGGGGGACCCCTACGAGCAGTACTTC
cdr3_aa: CASSATRGDPYEQYF

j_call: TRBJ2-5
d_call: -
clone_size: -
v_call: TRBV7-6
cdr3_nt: TGTGCCAGCAGGTCCCGACTACTTCAAGAGACCCAGTACTTC
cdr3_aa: CASRSRLLQETQYF

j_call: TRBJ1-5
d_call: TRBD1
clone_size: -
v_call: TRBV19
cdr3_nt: TGTGCCAGTAGTAGAGGACAGGGAAGTTGGCAGCCCCAGCATTTT
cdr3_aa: CASSRGQGSWQPQHF

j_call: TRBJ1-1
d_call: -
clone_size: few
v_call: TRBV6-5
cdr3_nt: TGTGCCAGCAGTTACTCGAGCGGATTACTCACTGAAGCTTTCTTT
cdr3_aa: CASSYSSGLLTEAFF

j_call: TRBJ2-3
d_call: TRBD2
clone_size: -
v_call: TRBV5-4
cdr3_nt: TGTGCCAGCAGCTTGGGACTAGCGGGATTAGATACGCAGTATTTT
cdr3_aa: CASSLGLAGLDTQYF

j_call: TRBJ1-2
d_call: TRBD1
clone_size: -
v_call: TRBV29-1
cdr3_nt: TGCAGCGTTGAAGCCCTAACCGGGACAGCGGCTCATCACACCTTC
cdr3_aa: CSVEALTGTAAHHTF

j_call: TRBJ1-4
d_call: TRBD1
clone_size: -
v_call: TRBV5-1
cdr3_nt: TGCGCCAGCAGCTTGCGGGGACAGGGGATGGTGCCTAATGAAAAACTGTTTTTT
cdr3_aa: CASSLRGQGMVPNEKLFF

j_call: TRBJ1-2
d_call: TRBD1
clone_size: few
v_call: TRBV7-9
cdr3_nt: TGTGCCAGCAGCTCACCGGGACAGATCCTCTATGGCTACACCTTC
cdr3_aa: CASSSPGQILYGYTF

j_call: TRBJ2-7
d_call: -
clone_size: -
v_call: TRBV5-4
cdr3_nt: TGTGCCAGCAGCTTGCCCAACTACGAGCAGTACTTC
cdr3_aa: CASSLPNYEQYF

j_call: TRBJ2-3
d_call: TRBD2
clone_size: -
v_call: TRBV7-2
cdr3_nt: TGTGCCAGCAGCTTAGACGCACCGGGACTAGCGGGAGTGGATACGCAGTATTTT
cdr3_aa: CASSLDAPGLAGVDTQYF

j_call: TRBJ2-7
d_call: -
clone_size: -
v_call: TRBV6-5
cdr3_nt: TGTGCCAGCAGCCAAGGACTGTACGAGCAGTACTTC
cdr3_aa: CASSQGLYEQYF

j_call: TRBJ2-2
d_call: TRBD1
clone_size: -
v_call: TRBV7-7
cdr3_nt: TGTGCCAGCAGCTACGGACAGGGGGCATCCGGGGAGCTGTTTTTT
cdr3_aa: CASSYGQGASGELFF

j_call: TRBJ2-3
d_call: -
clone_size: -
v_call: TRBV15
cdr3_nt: TGTGCCACCAGCAGAGACAGGTTTCATACAGATACGCAGTATTTT
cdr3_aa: CATSRDRFHTDTQYF

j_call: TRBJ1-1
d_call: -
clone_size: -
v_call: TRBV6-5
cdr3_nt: TGTGCCAGCAGTTATCGCGCAGGGAACACTGAAGCTTTCTTT
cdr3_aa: CASSYRAGNTEAFF

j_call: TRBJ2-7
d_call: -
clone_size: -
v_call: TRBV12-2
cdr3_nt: TGTGCAAGTCGCTCCCGTATGGAGGGAGGGACCCTCTACGAGCAGTACTTC
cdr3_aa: CASRSRMEGGTLYEQYF

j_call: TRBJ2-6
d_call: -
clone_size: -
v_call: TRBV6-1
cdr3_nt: TGTGCCAGCAGTGAATTTCTGGTCACATACTCTGGGGCCAACGTCCTGACTTTC
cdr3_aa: CASSEFLVTYSGANVLTF

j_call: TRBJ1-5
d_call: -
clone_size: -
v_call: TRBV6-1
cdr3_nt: TGTGCCAGCGGGTTACCAGGGGCTAGCCAGCCCCAGCATTTT
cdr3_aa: CASGLPGASQPQHF

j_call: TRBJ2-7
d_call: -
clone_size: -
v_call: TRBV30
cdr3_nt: TGTGCCTGGTCCCGGGACACCTACGAGCAGTACTTC
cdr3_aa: CAWSRDTYEQYF

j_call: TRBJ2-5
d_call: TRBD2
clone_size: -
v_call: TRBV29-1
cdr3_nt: TGCAGCGTTGGGCCAACCCCGCTAGCGGGGGAGACCCAGTACTTC
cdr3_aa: CSVGPTPLAGETQYF

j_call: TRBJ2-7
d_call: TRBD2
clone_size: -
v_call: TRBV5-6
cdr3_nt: TGTGCCAGCAGCTCAAGCCTAGCGGGTTCCCCCTACGAGCAGTACTTC
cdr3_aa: CASSSSLAGSPYEQYF

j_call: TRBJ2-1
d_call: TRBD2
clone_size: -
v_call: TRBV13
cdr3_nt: TGTGCCAGCAGCTCTCGTAGCGGGAGAGGATCCTACAATGAGCAGTTCTTC
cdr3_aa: CASSSRSGRGSYNEQFF

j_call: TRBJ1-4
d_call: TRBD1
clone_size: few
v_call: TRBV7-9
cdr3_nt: TGTGCCAGCAGCTTATTGGGACAGCTTTCGATCCTGTTTTTT
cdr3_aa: CASSLLGQLSILFF

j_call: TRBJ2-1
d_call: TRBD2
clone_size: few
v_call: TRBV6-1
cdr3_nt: TGTGCCAGCAGCAGGGTGCTAGCGGGAGAAAATGAGCAGTTCTTC
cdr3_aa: CASSRVLAGENEQFF

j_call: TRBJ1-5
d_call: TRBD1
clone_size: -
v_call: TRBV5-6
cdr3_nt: TGTGCCAGCAGCGTCCGACAGGGTGGTAATCAGCCCCAGCATTTT
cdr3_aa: CASSVRQGGNQPQHF